These 3 T cell receptor beta chains came from one sample sequenced in a study of blood T cell repertoires in COVID-19. TCRdb's table, derived via immunoSEQ multiplex PCR, lists solely in-frame clones and lacks some. The data show about 200,000 clones, with around 86% seen just once and roughly 8.2% held by the top ten. Source material: peripheral blood. The receptors were gathered from a woman of 80 years or more with COVID-19, enrolled during active disease.

The chain joins TRBV10-1 to TRBJ1-1; D is uncertain. The germline V and J ends were trimmed by 5 bases and 5 bases, with 12 bases remaining between them. This CDR3 region has 13 residues. Germline-derived CDR1 and CDR2 are WNHNN and SYGVQD (reference sequence). CDR3 nucleotides: TGCGCCAGCAGTAGCGCCGGCTTGACTGAAGCTTTCTTT. This codes for CASSSAGLTEAFF.

The chain recombines TRBV7-2 with TRBJ2-7; 7 bases are a match to TRBD2. J was trimmed by 6 bases and V by 4 bases; bases with no gene match: 12. The CDR3 totals 15 residues. The germline CDR1 and CDR2 sequences are SGHTA and FQGNSA. The CDR3 sequence is CASSSSGRVSLEQYF. In DNA, the CDR3 is TGTGCCAGCAGCTCCTCGGGGAGGGTCTCTCTCGAGCAGTACTTC.

V is TRBV15 and J is TRBJ2-3; 7 bases line up with TRBD2. This CDR3 has 15 residues. Per germline, CDR1 LNHNV and CDR2 YYDKDF (reference sequence). V lost 0 bases, J lost 5 bases, and 5 bases stayed unmatched. The chain's CDR3 is CATSRDRLAIDTQYF. CDR3 bases: TGTGCCACCAGCAGAGACCGACTAGCTATAGATACGCAGTATTTT.